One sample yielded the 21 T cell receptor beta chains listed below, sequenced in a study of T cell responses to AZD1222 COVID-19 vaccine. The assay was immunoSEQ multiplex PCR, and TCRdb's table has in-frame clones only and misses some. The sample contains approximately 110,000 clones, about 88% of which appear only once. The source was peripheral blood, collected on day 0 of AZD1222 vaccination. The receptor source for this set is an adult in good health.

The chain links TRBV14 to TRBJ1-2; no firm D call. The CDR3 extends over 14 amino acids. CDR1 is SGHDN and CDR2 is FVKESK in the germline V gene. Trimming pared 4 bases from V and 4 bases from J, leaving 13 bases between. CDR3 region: CASSLAPGFYGYTF. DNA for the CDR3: TGTGCCAGCAGCCTCGCCCCGGGGTTCTATGGCTACACCTTC. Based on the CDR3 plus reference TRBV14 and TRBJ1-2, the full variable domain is EAGVTQFPSHSVIEKGQTVTLRCDPISGHDNLYWYRRVMGKEIKFLLHFVKESKQDESGMPNNRFLAERTGGTYSTLKVQPAELEDSGVYFCASSLAPGFYGYTFGSGTRLTVV.

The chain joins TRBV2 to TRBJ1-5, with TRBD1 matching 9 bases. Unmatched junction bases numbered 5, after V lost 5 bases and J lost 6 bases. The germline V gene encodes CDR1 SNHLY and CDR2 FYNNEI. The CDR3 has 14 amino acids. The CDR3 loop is CASSRTGDVQPQHF. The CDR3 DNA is TGTGCCAGCAGTCGGACAGGGGACGTTCAGCCCCAGCATTTT.

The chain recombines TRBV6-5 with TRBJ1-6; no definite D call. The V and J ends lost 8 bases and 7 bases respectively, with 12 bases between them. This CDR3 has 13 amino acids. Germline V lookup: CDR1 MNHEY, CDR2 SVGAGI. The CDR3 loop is CASGTEYNSPLHF. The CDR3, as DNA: TGTGCCAGCGGAACGGAGTACAATTCACCCCTCCACTTT.

CDR3 amino acids: CASSPNTLTNYGYTF. In DNA form, the CDR3 reads TGTGCCAGCAGTCCCAATACCTTAACTAACTATGGCTACACCTTC. The V call is TRBV6-2 or TRBV6-3, the J call TRBJ1-2; D unclear. Looked up from germline, CDR1 is MNHEY and CDR2 is SVGEGT. CDR3 length equals 15 residues. V was trimmed by 5 bases and J by 0 bases, leaving 13 bases between them.

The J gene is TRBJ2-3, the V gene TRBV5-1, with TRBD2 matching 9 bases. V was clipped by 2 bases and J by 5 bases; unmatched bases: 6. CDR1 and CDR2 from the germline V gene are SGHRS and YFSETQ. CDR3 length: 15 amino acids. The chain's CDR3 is CASSFGGRARDTQYF. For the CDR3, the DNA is TGCGCCAGCAGCTTTGGCGGGAGGGCAAGAGATACGCAGTATTTT. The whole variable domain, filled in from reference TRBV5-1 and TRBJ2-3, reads KAGVTQTPRYLIKTRGQQVTLSCSPISGHRSVSWYQQTPGQGLQFLFEYFSETQRNKGNFPGRFSGRQFSNSRSEMNVSTLELGDSALYLCASSFGGRARDTQYFGPGTRLTVL.

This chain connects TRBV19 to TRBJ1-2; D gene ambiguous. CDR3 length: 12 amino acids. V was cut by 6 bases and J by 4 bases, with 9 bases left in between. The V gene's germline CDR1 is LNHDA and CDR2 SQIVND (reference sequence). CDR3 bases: TGTGCCAGTAGGACGGACTCCTATGGCTACACCTTC. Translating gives CASRTDSYGYTF.

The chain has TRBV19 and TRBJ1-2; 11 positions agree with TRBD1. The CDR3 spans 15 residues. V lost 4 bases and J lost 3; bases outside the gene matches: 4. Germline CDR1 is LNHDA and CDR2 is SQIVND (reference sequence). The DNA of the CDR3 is TGTGCCAGTAGTAGCCGGACAGGGGGCGACTATGGCTACACCTTC. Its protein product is CASSSRTGGDYGYTF.

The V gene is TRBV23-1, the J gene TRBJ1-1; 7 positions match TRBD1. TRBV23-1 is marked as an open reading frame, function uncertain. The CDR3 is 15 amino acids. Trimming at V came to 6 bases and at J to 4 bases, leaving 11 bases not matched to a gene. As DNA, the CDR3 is TGCGCCAGCAGAGGATACAGGGGAGTTTGCACTGAAGCTTTCTTT. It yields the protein CASRGYRGVCTEAFF.

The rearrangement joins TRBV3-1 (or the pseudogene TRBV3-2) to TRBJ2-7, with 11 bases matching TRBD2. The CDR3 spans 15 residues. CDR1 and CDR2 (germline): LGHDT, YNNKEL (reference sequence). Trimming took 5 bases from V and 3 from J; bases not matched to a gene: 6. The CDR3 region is CASSGGLAALYEQYF. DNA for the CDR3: TGTGCCAGCAGCGGGGGACTAGCGGCCCTCTACGAGCAGTACTTC.

This CDR3 is CASSGRGESYRAQPQHF. CDR3 DNA: TGTGCCAGCAGTGGGCGGGGGGAAAGTTACCGCGCCCAGCCCCAGCATTTT. This chain uses TRBV6-2 or TRBV6-3 with TRBJ1-5; a possible D gene is TRBD1 (5 bases). This CDR3 spans 17 amino acids. Trimming took off 5 bases at V and 7 bases at J, with 24 bases between the two ends. The V gene's germline CDR1 is MNHEY and CDR2 SVGEGT.

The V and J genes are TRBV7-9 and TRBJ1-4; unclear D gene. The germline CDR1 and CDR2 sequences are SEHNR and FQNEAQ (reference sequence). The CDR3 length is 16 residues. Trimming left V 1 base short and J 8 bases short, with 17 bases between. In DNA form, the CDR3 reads TGTGCCAGCAGCTTAGGGTGGTCAGGTGCTGGGGAAAAACTGTTTTTT. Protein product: CASSLGWSGAGEKLFF.

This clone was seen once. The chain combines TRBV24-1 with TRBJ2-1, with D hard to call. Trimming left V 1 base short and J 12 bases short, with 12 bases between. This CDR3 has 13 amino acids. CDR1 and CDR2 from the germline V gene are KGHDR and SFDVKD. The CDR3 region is CATSDLTAKGQFF. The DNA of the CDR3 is TGTGCCACCAGTGATTTAACGGCAAAGGGGCAGTTCTTC.

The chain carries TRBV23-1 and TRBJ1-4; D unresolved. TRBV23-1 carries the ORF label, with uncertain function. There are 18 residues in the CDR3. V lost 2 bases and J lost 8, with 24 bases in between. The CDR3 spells CASSQTRPGKVNMEKLFF. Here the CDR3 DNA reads TGCGCCAGCAGTCAAACCAGGCCGGGGAAGGTGAATATGGAAAAACTGTTTTTT.

DNA of the CDR3: TGTGCCAGTTGGACAGGGCATGAAGGGCCCCAGCATTTT. This translates into CASWTGHEGPQHF. The chain carries TRBV19 and TRBJ1-5; TRBD1 matches 8 bases. This CDR3 comprises 13 residues. V lost 8 bases, J lost 9 bases, and 9 bases stayed unmatched. Looked up from germline, CDR1 is LNHDA and CDR2 is SQIVND (reference sequence). Filled out from reference TRBV19 and TRBJ1-5, the complete variable domain reads DGGITQSPKYLFRKEGQNVTLSCEQNLNHDAMYWYRQDPGQGLRLIYYSQIVNDFQKGDIAEGYSVSREKKESFPLTVTSAQKNPTAFYLCASWTGHEGPQHFGDGTRLSIL.

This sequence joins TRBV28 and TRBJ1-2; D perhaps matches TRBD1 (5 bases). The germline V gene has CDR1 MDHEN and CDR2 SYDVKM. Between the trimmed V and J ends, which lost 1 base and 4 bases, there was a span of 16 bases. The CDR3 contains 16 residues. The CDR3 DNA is TGTGCCAGCAGTTTATCTATATGGGGGGGACTCTATGGCTACACCTTC. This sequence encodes CASSLSIWGGLYGYTF.

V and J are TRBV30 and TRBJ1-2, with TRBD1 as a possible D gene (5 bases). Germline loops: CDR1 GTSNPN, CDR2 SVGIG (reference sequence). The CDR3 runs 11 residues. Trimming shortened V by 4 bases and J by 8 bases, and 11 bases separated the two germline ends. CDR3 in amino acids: CAWTGYRGYTF. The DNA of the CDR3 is TGTGCCTGGACAGGGTATCGGGGCTACACCTTC.

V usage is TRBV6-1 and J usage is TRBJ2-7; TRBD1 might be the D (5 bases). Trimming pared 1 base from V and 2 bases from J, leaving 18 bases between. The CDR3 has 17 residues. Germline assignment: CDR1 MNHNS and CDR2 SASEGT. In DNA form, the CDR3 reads TGTGCCAGCAGTGAAGTAACAAGACAGATTTCAACCTACGAGCAGTACTTC. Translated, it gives CASSEVTRQISTYEQYF.

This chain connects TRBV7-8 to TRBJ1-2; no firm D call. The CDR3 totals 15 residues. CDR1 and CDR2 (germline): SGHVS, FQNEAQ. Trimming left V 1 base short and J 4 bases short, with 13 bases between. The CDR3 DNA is TGTGCCAGCAGCTTAGTTGGTGGTATTCCCTATGGCTACACCTTC. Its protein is CASSLVGGIPYGYTF. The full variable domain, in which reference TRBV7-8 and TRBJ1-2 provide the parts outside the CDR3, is GAGVSQSPRYKVAKRGQDVALRCDPISGHVSLFWYQQALGQGPEFLTYFQNEAQLDKSGLPSDRFFAERPEGSVSTLKIQRTQQEDSAVYLCASSLVGGIPYGYTFGSGTRLTVV.

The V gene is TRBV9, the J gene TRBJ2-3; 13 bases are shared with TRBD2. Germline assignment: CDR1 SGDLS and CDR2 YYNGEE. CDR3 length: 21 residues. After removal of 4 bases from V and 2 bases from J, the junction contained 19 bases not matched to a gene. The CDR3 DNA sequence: TGTGCCAGCAGCTCCAACCCCCGTGAGACTAGCGGGGGGCCACCCACAGATACGCAGTATTTT. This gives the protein CASSSNPRETSGGPPTDTQYF.

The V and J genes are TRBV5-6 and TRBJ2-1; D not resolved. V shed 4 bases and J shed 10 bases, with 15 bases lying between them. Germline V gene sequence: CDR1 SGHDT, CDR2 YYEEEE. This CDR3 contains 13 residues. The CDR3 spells CASSHSKGPEQFF. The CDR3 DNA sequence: TGTGCCAGCAGCCACAGTAAGGGCCCAGAGCAGTTCTTC.

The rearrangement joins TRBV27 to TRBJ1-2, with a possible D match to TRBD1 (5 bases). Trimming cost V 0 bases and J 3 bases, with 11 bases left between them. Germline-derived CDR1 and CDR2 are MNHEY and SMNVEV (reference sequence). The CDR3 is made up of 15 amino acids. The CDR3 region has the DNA TGTGCCAGCAGTTTATCGGCAGGGAGTGACTATGGCTACACCTTC. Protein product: CASSLSAGSDYGYTF.